This entry features one TCR beta chain sequence. CDR3 length: 14 residues. Losses at the gene ends were 6 bases for V and 5 bases for J; bases not matched to a gene: 10. Germline loops: CDR1 MDHEN, CDR2 SYDVKM. The data are from a study of blood T cell repertoires in COVID-19. The wider study: Spain, Italy and the United States supplied samples that represented acute and convalescent COVID-19. Sources were T cells, B-cell-depleted T cells, or PBMCs; the material itself was cDNA or gDNA.

In the study's own analysis: Estimated nucleated cell counts came from reference gene primer amplification. The table came from immunoSEQ multiplex PCR; TCRdb's copy has only in-frame clones and leaves some out. The V and J calls and clone size come from that table; D and trimming were worked out from the DNA. Of over 60,000 clones listed, approximately 84% are singletons. This chain connects TRBV28 to TRBJ2-7; 7 bases line up with TRBD1. The receptor was isolated from a man aged 70-80 years with active or convalescent COVID-19. The sequencing sample was made of peripheral blood. The CDR3 bases are TGTGCCAGCAGCACCGGGACAGTCCCTCACGAGCAGTACTTC. It yields the protein CASSTGTVPHEQYF.